These T cell receptor beta chains were read from a single sample in a study of T cells after yellow fever vaccination. TCRdb passed the 5' RACE reads through MiXCR, listing each CDR3 protein once. The table has some 150,000 distinct CDR3 sequences, roughly 11% seen once. The sequenced sample was CD8+ T cells sorted from PBMCs, obtained 15 days after the yellow fever booster vaccination. The receptor source for this set is a man between 18 and 29 years old who received the YFV17D yellow fever vaccine. Each CDR3 is given with its conserved first and last residue. The order of the fields is D gene, clone size, J gene, V gene, CDR3 DNA, CDR3 protein. The D gene is left open where the match is weak. The size field is filled for only some rows; it gives once, few, many or a size class.

D: NA; size: many; J: TRBJ2-1; V: TRBV10-3; DNA: TGTGCCATCAATCCAGGGATGGGGAATGAGCAGTTCTTC; CDR3: CAINPGMGNEQFF
D: NA; size: many; J: TRBJ2-7; V: TRBV5-1; DNA: TGCGCCAGCAGCTTGGGATGGGGGGCCTACGAGCAGTACTTC; CDR3: CASSLGWGAYEQYF
D: TRBD1; size: few; J: TRBJ1-2; V: TRBV6-2/TRBV6-3; DNA: TGTGCCAGCAGTTACTCGACGTCCGGGACAGGGAACTATGGCTACACCTTC; CDR3: CASSYSTSGTGNYGYTF
D: NA; size: few; J: TRBJ2-7; V: TRBV6-5; DNA: TGTGCCAGCAGTTACCATGGGACCTTCTACGAGCAGTACTTC; CDR3: CASSYHGTFYEQYF
D: NA; size: few; J: TRBJ1-1; V: TRBV5-1; DNA: TGCGCCAGCAGCTTCCCCACCCCTGGAGGGGTAAGCACTGAAGCTTTCTTT; CDR3: CASSFPTPGGVSTEAFF
D: NA; size: NA; J: TRBJ2-7; V: TRBV7-9; DNA: TGTGCCTCGACTCTTGGGGCGGTCCTCGAGCAGTACTTC; CDR3: CASTLGAVLEQYF
D: NA; size: few; J: TRBJ1-1; V: TRBV30; DNA: TGTGCCTGGAGTCACAGACAGCCTGAAGCTTTCTTT; CDR3: CAWSHRQPEAFF
D: NA; size: NA; J: TRBJ1-1; V: TRBV6-5; DNA: TGTGCCAGCAGTTCCTCTGTTCCAGGGGTAGCTTTCTTT; CDR3: CASSSSVPGVAFF
D: TRBD1; size: few; J: TRBJ2-3; V: TRBV7-9; DNA: TGTGCCAGCAGCTCAAGGACAGGGTTGGCAGATACGCAGTATTTT; CDR3: CASSSRTGLADTQYF
D: NA; size: NA; J: TRBJ2-1; V: TRBV4-3; DNA: TGCGCCAGCAGCCCGGTAAGGGACTACAATGAGCAGTTCTTC; CDR3: CASSPVRDYNEQFF
D: NA; size: NA; J: TRBJ2-1; V: TRBV7-8; DNA: TGTGCCAGCAGCTACGGACTTGAGCAGTTCTTC; CDR3: CASSYGLEQFF
D: NA; size: NA; J: TRBJ1-6; V: TRBV7-2; DNA: TGTGCCAGCAGCTCGACAGACCCCTATAATTCACCCCTCCACTTT; CDR3: CASSSTDPYNSPLHF
D: NA; size: NA; J: TRBJ1-1; V: TRBV27; DNA: TGTGCCAGCGTAGCCTCAGGGAACACTGAAGCTTTCTTT; CDR3: CASVASGNTEAFF
D: TRBD1; size: NA; J: TRBJ2-1; V: TRBV9; DNA: TGTGCCAGCAGCGTAGAGGGACAGGGCGCCTACAATGAGCAGTTCTTC; CDR3: CASSVEGQGAYNEQFF
D: NA; size: few; J: TRBJ2-7; V: TRBV14; DNA: TGTGCCAGCAGCCATAGGACATTATCCTACGAGCAGTACTTC; CDR3: CASSHRTLSYEQYF
D: NA; size: few; J: TRBJ1-4; V: TRBV6-5; DNA: TGTGCCAGCAGTTACAGGCAGGCGGAATCGCGGGGGATGGCTAATGAAAAACTGTTTTTT; CDR3: CASSYRQAESRGMANEKLFF
D: NA; size: NA; J: TRBJ2-1; V: TRBV10-3; DNA: TGTGCCATCAGGGAGTCTACACGGGATGAGCAGTTCTTC; CDR3: CAIRESTRDEQFF
D: TRBD1; size: NA; J: TRBJ2-2; V: TRBV7-2; DNA: TGTGCCAGCAGATCAGGGACAGGGGGCCCCCCGAACACCGGGGAGCTGTTTTTT; CDR3: CASRSGTGGPPNTGELFF
D: TRBD1; size: NA; J: TRBJ1-1; V: TRBV4-1; DNA: TGCGCCAGCAGCCAAGCCCCGGGACAGCCAGCCTTAGGGGCTTTCTTT; CDR3: CASSQAPGQPALGAFF
D: NA; size: few; J: TRBJ2-7; V: TRBV7-2; DNA: TGTGCCAGCAGCCAAAAGAGGAGCTCCTACGAGCAGTACTTC; CDR3: CASSQKRSSYEQYF
D: NA; size: few; J: TRBJ1-5; V: TRBV21-1; DNA: TGTGCCAGCAGTTCAGGGGGAATGTATCAGCCCCAGCATTTT; CDR3: CASSSGGMYQPQHF
D: NA; size: NA; J: TRBJ2-1; V: TRBV9; DNA: TGTGCCAGCAGCCAGGGGCCGGGAAGGCGGGCCAATGAGCAGTTCTTC; CDR3: CASSQGPGRRANEQFF
D: TRBD2; size: NA; J: TRBJ2-4; V: TRBV19; DNA: TGTGCCAGTAGTATAAGCGGGGGCCGCAGCAAAAACATTCAGTACTTC; CDR3: CASSISGGRSKNIQYF
D: TRBD1; size: NA; J: TRBJ2-4; V: TRBV7-2; DNA: TGTGCCAGCAGCGAAAATCCGGGGACAGTTGTCGAAAACATTCAGTACTTC; CDR3: CASSENPGTVVENIQYF
D: TRBD1; size: few; J: TRBJ1-5; V: TRBV23-1; DNA: TGCGCCAGCAGTCAAATCGGGCCGACAGGGGAGAAGGGAGCACCTCATCAGCCCCAGCATTTT; CDR3: CASSQIGPTGEKGAPHQPQHF
D: NA; size: many; J: TRBJ2-1; V: TRBV6-2/TRBV6-3; DNA: TGTGCCAGCAGTTTTGGGACGGCTAATGAGCAGTTCTTC; CDR3: CASSFGTANEQFF
D: NA; size: NA; J: TRBJ2-7; V: TRBV15; DNA: TGTGCCACCAGCGGAACCGGGACAAAGACCTACGAGCAGTACTTC; CDR3: CATSGTGTKTYEQYF